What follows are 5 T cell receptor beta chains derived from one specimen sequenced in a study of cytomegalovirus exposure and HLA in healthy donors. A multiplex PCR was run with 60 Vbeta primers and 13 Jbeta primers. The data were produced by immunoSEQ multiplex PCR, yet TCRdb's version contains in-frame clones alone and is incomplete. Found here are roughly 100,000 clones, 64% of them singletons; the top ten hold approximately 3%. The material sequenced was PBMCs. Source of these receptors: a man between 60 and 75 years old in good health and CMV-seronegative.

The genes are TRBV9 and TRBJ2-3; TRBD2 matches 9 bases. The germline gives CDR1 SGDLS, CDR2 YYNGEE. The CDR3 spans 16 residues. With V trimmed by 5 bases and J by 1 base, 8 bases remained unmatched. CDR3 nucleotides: TGTGCCAGCAGTGAAGACATAGCGGGAGGCACAGATACGCAGTATTTT. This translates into CASSEDIAGGTDTQYF.

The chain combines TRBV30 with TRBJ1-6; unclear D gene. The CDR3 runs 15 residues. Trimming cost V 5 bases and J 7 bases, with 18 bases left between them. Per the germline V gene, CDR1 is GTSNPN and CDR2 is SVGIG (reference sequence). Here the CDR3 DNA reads TGTGCCTGGTTGGCCCCCGGACCGGGGAATTCACCCCTCCACTTT. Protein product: CAWLAPGPGNSPLHF.

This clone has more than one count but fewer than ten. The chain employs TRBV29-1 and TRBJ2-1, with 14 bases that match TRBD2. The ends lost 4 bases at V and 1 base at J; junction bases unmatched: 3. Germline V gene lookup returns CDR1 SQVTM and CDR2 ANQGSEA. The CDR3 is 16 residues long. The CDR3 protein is CSVVGTSGGSYNEQFF. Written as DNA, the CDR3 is TGCAGCGTTGTGGGGACTAGCGGGGGTTCCTACAATGAGCAGTTCTTC.

Here the CDR3 reads CASSLGAVPYYEQYF. For the CDR3, the DNA is TGTGCCAGCAGTTTAGGGGCGGTACCCTACTACGAGCAGTACTTC. J is TRBJ2-7 and V is TRBV27, with a weak D call TRBD1 (5 bases). The CDR3 has 15 amino acids. The V end lost 2 bases, the J end lost 3 bases, and 14 bases lay between the germline ends. Looked up from germline, CDR1 is MNHEY and CDR2 is SMNVEV (reference sequence).

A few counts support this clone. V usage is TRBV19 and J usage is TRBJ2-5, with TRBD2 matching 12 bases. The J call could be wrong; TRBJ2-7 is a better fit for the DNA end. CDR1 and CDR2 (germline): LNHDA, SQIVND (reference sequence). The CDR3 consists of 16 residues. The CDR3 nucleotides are TGTGCCAGTAGTATACTAGCGGGGGGGGACCGCTACGAGCAGTACTTC. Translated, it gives CASSILAGGDRYEQYF.